This record covers a single T cell receptor beta chain. Its antigen is not identified. PCR was performed a second time for about 6 to 12 cycles using a sample-barcoded 5' primer and a J-beta primer mix. MiXCR, run by TCRdb on the 5' RACE reads, gives a single entry per CDR3 protein. Here the sample spans almost 1 million distinct CDR3 sequences, just over 50% being singletons. The data derive from a study of blood T cells in healthy people across ages. General study results and limits: Higher diversity, along with more naive CD4+ cells, distinguished long-lived donors from aged donors. Naive T cell percentage by flow cytometry tracked strongly with beta diversity. Estimates based on one million T cells were treated as lower bounds.

Trimming pared 6 bases from V and 11 bases from J, leaving 25 bases between. Germline assignment: CDR1 MDHEN and CDR2 SYDVKM. The CDR3 is 15 residues long. J is TRBJ2-5 and V is TRBV28; D call uncertain. The receptor was derived from an older woman in good health. Specimen: blood. The CDR3 nucleotides are TGTGCCAGCAGGCCTAGAGAACCCCCCTACAATGAGCAGTACTTC. Translating it yields CASRPREPPYNEQYF.